This TCR beta chain was captured by sequencing in a study of shared clonotypes between healthy human individuals. Profiling relied on immunoSEQ multiplex PCR, and the TCRdb table lists in-frame clones only, not all of them. The sample carries 100,000 to 120,000 clones, about 70% recorded once. Study-wide findings and caveats: Several donors held approximately 4.5% of naive CD4 clonotypes in common.

Concerning this clone: Its antigen is as yet unknown.

The sequenced sample consisted of memory CD8+ T cells sorted from blood. The subset was: CD45RO+ cells pooled with CCR7-negative TemRA cells. This TCR was recovered from a woman in her thirties in good health.

The CDR3 here is CASQNSHGESGANVLTF. The CDR3 DNA reads as TGTGCCAGTCAAAACAGTCACGGGGAATCTGGGGCCAACGTCCTGACTTTC. This rearrangement joins TRBV4-2 to TRBJ2-6; D perhaps matches TRBD2 (5 bases). Germline CDR1 is LGHNA and CDR2 is YNFKEQ. This CDR3 contains 17 residues. The V end was cut by 9 bases, the J end by 1 base, with 19 bases between.